This T cell receptor (beta chain) was retrieved from a study of T-cell reconstitution after alpha-beta-depleted transplantation in children. Study-wide findings and caveats: The high TCRbeta diversity at day 60 in some patients came from surviving recipient T cells and thymic progenitors.

Unique molecular identifiers tagged the TCRbeta library. TCRdb reanalysed the PCR reads using MiXCR and keeps one entry per CDR3 protein. The sample consists of 130,000 to 150,000 distinct CDR3 sequences, 8% to 10% of them appearing once. Remarks on this clonotype: Its antigen is unknown.

This CDR3 is built from 15 residues. The V gene's germline CDR1 is SGHTA and CDR2 FQGNSA. The ends were cut back, 2 bases at V and 11 bases at J, with 21 bases in the middle. The sequenced sample was PBMCs, mostly from graft donor cells, obtained 180 days after TCRalphabeta/CD19-depleted stem cell transplant. The source is a female patient aged 2-10 years who had a stem cell transplant for congenital amegakaryocytic thrombocytopenia, so the T cells may come from the graft donor. The chain couples TRBV7-2 to TRBJ1-1; tentatively, D is TRBD1 (5 bases). The CDR3 region is CASSLLGGEGGLAFF. CDR3 nucleotides: TGTGCCAGCAGCTTACTCGGGGGGGAAGGTGGTTTGGCTTTCTTT.